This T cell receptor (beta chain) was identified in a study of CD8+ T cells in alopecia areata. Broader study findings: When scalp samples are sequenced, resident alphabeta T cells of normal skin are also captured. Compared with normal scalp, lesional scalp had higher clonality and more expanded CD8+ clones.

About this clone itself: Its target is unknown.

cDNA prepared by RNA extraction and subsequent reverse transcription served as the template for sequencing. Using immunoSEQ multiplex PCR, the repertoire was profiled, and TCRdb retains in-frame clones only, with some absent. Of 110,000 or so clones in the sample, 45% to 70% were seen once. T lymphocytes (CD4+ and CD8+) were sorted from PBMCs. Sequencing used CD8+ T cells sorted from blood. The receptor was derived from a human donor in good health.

This CDR3 reads CASTDREETQYF. The CDR3 nucleotides are TGTGCCAGCACGGACAGGGAGGAGACCCAGTACTTC. The V call is TRBV6-5, the J call TRBJ2-5; TRBD1 aligns across 8 bases. CDR3 length: 12 residues. Germline-derived CDR1 and CDR2 are MNHEY and SVGAGI. J lost 5 bases, V lost 7 bases, and 3 bases had no gene match.